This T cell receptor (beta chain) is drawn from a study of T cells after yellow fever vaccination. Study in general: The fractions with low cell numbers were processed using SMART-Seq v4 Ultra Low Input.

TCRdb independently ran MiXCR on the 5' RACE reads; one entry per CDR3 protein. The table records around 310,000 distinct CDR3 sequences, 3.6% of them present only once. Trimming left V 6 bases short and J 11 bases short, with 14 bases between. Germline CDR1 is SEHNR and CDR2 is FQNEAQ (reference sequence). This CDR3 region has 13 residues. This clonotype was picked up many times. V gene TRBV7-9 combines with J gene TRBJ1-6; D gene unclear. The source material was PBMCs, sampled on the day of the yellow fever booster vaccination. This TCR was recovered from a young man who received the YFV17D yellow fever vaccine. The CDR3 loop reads CASSNEHGTPLHF. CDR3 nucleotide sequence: TGTGCCAGCAGTAACGAACACGGGACACCCCTCCACTTT.